The sequence of this T cell receptor beta chain was determined in a study of T-cell reconstitution after alpha-beta-depleted transplantation in children. The CDR3 is made up of 15 amino acids. V was trimmed by 4 bases and J by 1 base, leaving 13 bases between them. Germline CDR1 reads SNHLY; CDR2 reads FYNNEI. TCRbeta library construction was performed incorporating unique molecular identifiers. TCRdb re-analysed the PCR reads in MiXCR, keeping a single row per CDR3 protein. The data hold some 590,000 distinct CDR3 sequences, with more than 9% observed a single time. The sequence came from a human donor who donated a stem cell graft to a child with acute myeloid leukemia. The chain employs TRBV2 and TRBJ2-5; D is undetermined. This sample comprised PBMCs from the stem cell graft donor, obtained from the stem cell graft. The CDR3 sequence is CASSVDPPTQETQYF. The CDR3 nucleotides are TGTGCCAGCAGTGTGGACCCACCCACCCAAGAGACCCAGTACTTC.